A single sample gave rise to the 4 T cell receptor beta chains below, sequenced in a study of shared clonotypes between healthy human individuals. This table comes from immunoSEQ multiplex PCR, and its TCRdb copy is limited to in-frame clones, with some not included. Of around 990,000 clones listed, roughly 80% were seen once; the top ten hold about 0.94%. Sequencing input: memory CD4+ T cells from PBMCs. Stated subset: CD45RA-negative fraction. These receptors all stem from a man aged 18 to 30 in good health. Some clones in this sample may be carry-over from other donors' samples.

The gene calls are TRBV6-1 and TRBJ1-4, with TRBD1 matching over 8 bases. The V and J ends lost 10 bases and 7 bases, in that order; junction bases with no gene match: 14. CDR3 length: 15 residues. Germline assignment: CDR1 MNHNS and CDR2 SASEGT. This CDR3 reads CATSNGPGQVEKLFF. DNA for the CDR3: TGTGCCACCAGCAACGGACCGGGACAGGTTGAAAAACTGTTTTTT.

In its sample, this clone was seen once. The V gene is TRBV5-1, the J gene TRBJ1-1, with a tentative D call TRBD1 (5 bases). Germline CDR1 SGHRS, CDR2 YFSETQ. CDR3 length: 15 residues. Trimming pared 3 bases from V and 5 bases from J, leaving 17 bases between. In DNA, the CDR3 is TGCGCCAGCAGCTCTATACGGGACGGAGGGACTGAAGCTTTCTTT. Translating it yields CASSSIRDGGTEAFF.

This clone was detected only a few times. The chain joins TRBV5-5 to TRBJ2-7; D is undetermined. Per germline, CDR1 SGHKS and CDR2 YYEKEE (reference sequence). Between the trimmed V and J ends, which lost 2 bases and 3 bases, there was a span of 3 bases. The CDR3 is 11 amino acids. CDR3 protein: CASSFGYEQYF. The CDR3 DNA is TGTGCCAGCAGCTTTGGCTACGAGCAGTACTTC.

A single count supports this clone. The rearrangement joins TRBV7-2 to TRBJ1-5; TRBD1 matches at 7 bases. Germline assignment: CDR1 SGHTA and CDR2 FQGNSA. This CDR3 spans 13 amino acids. Trimming removed 5 bases from V and 15 bases from J; junction bases left unmatched: 13. The CDR3 loop is CASSLSVGQIMHF. The CDR3 coding sequence is TGTGCCAGCAGCCTCTCCGTGGGACAGATCATGCATTTT.